A selection of T cell receptor beta chains follows, all from one sample in a study of T-cell reconstitution after alpha-beta-depleted transplantation in children. TCRdb re-derived calls from the PCR reads in MiXCR, one entry per CDR3 protein. The sample carries around 580,000 distinct CDR3 sequences, more than 20% recorded once. The sample in question was PBMCs, mostly from graft donor cells, obtained 360 days after TCRalphabeta/CD19-depleted stem cell transplant. The receptors were gathered from a boy less than two years old who had a stem cell transplant for acute myeloid leukemia, so the T cells may come from the graft donor. CDR3s include the opening cysteine and the closing phenylalanine or tryptophan. D genes are given only for firm matches. Clone size is given for some rows only: seen once, a few or many times, or a class if the clone is expanded.

TRBV28	TRBD1	many	TRBJ2-2	TGTGCCAGCAGTTTATTCAGGGGGCAGAACACCGGGGAGCTGTTTTTT	CASSLFRGQNTGELFF
TRBV4-3	NA	few	TRBJ1-1	TGCGCCAGCAGCCAAGCGACACACCTGAACACTGAAGCTTTCTTT	CASSQATHLNTEAFF
TRBV29-1	TRBD1	NA	TRBJ2-1	TGCAGCGTGGGAGGACAGGGTGGGACCTACAATGAGCAGTTCTTC	CSVGGQGGTYNEQFF
TRBV2	TRBD2	many	TRBJ2-5	TGTGCCAGCAGGGCTATACGGGACTATACGTACCAAGAGACCCAGTACTTC	CASRAIRDYTYQETQYF
TRBV20-1	NA	few	TRBJ1-6	TGCAGTGCCAGGGACCTATATAATTCACCCCTCCACTTT	CSARDLYNSPLHF
TRBV3-1	NA	few	TRBJ1-1	TGTGCCAGCAGCCAAGATCTTGAAGCTTTCTTT	CASSQDLEAFF
TRBV20-1	TRBD1	many	TRBJ1-1	TGCAGTGCCAGAACGACAGGGGAGGGTGAAGCTTTCTTT	CSARTTGEGEAFF
TRBV29-1	NA	NA	TRBJ2-3	TGCAGCATCGGGGGAGTAGTAGATACGCAGTATTTT	CSIGGVVDTQYF
TRBV12-5	TRBD2	NA	TRBJ2-5	TGTGCTAGTGGTTTGGTACGATCCCTAGCGGGGGATAAAGAGACCCAGTACTTC	CASGLVRSLAGDKETQYF
TRBV20-1	NA	few	TRBJ2-5	TGCAGTGCTAGGGCAACGGGGCTGCAGAAGGGCACCCAGTACTTC	CSARATGLQKGTQYF
TRBV20-1	NA	NA	TRBJ2-5	TGCAGTGCTAGAGTCCGGAGCCAAGAGACCCAGTACTTC	CSARVRSQETQYF
TRBV7-9	NA	many	TRBJ1-6	TGTGCCAGCAGCTTAGCCTCGGCAGTACCATATAATTCACCCCTCCACTTT	CASSLASAVPYNSPLHF
TRBV9	NA	NA	TRBJ2-3	TGTGCCAGCAGCGTAGAGGGGGACATCACAGATACGCAGTATTTT	CASSVEGDITDTQYF
TRBV30	NA	NA	TRBJ1-5	TGTGCCTGGAACCTGAGGTATAGCAATCAGCCCCAGCATTTT	CAWNLRYSNQPQHF
TRBV5-5	TRBD2	many	TRBJ2-1	TGTGCCAGCAGCCCCATGGGACTAGCGGGGGACAATGAGCAGTTCTTC	CASSPMGLAGDNEQFF
TRBV6-5	TRBD1	many	TRBJ1-1	TGTGCCAGCAGCCTTTCCCAGGGGGCGGAAGCTTCTTTCTTT	CASSLSQGAEASFF
TRBV29-1	TRBD1	NA	TRBJ1-3	TGCAGCGCCGGACAGGCCTCTGGAAACACCATATATTTT	CSAGQASGNTIYF
TRBV7-2	NA	NA	TRBJ2-1	TGTGCCAGCAGCTTGACAAGGAACAATTACAATGAGCAGTTCTTC	CASSLTRNNYNEQFF
TRBV11-2	NA	many	TRBJ2-1	TGTGCCAGCAGTTCCGACAAAAACAATGAGCAGTTCTTC	CASSSDKNNEQFF
TRBV9	NA	many	TRBJ2-3	TGTGCCAGCAGCGTAGCTGGTCAAACTAGCACAGATACGCAGTATTTT	CASSVAGQTSTDTQYF
TRBV7-2	TRBD2	few	TRBJ2-3	TGTGCCAGCAGCTTCAGCGGGGGACGCACAGATACGCAGTATTTT	CASSFSGGRTDTQYF
TRBV20-1	TRBD1	few	TRBJ2-4	TGCAGTGCTGCAAACACCTTGGGACAGATAGCCAAAAACATTCAGTACTTC	CSAANTLGQIAKNIQYF
TRBV6-5	NA	NA	TRBJ2-2	TGTGCCAGCATTAAGAACACCGGGGAGCTGTTTTTT	CASIKNTGELFF
TRBV4-3	NA	NA	TRBJ1-4	TGCGCCAGCAGCCAAGAGTGGGATACTTCGGCCACGACTAATGAAAAACTGTTTTTT	CASSQEWDTSATTNEKLFF
TRBV30	NA	few	TRBJ1-1	TGTGCCTGGATAATGGGGAACACTGAAGCTTTCTTT	CAWIMGNTEAFF
TRBV20-1	NA	few	TRBJ2-7	TGCAGTGCTAGGAACGGCGAGCAGTACTTC	CSARNGEQYF
TRBV27	NA	many	TRBJ1-4	TGTGCCAGCAGCTCCGCAGGGTCTTGGGAAAAACTGTTTTTT	CASSSAGSWEKLFF
TRBV20-1	NA	few	TRBJ1-2	TGCAGTGCTAGTCGGGGGATATATGGCTACACCTTC	CSASRGIYGYTF
TRBV7-9	TRBD1	NA	TRBJ2-7	TGTGCCAGCAGCTTAGGCCCCCAGACAGGGCTCGACGAGCAGTACTTC	CASSLGPQTGLDEQYF
TRBV5-6	NA	many	TRBJ2-4	TGTGCCAGCAGCCCTTACGGACCTGCCAAAAACATTCAGTACTTC	CASSPYGPAKNIQYF
TRBV7-7	TRBD2	few	TRBJ2-1	TGTGCCAGCAGCTTAGCGCTAGCGGGGGGCCGGCAGTTCTTC	CASSLALAGGRQFF
TRBV3-1	NA	few	TRBJ1-4	TGTGCCAGCAGCCAAGATCAAAGGGACACCGATGAAAAACTGTTTTTT	CASSQDQRDTDEKLFF
TRBV15	NA	many	TRBJ2-3	TGTGCCACCACCCCGACAGAAAGCACAGATACGCAGTATTTT	CATTPTESTDTQYF
TRBV20-1	TRBD2	NA	TRBJ2-7	TGCAGTGCTGATAGCGGGGGGCCCAATTGGGAGCAGTACTTC	CSADSGGPNWEQYF
TRBV27	TRBD1	few	TRBJ2-1	TGTGCCAGCGGACGACAGGGCGGTGAGCAGTTCTTC	CASGRQGGEQFF
TRBV7-8	TRBD2	few	TRBJ2-7	TGTGCCAGCAGCCCCCGGGGGAGGGCCCCTTCCTACGAGCAGTACTTC	CASSPRGRAPSYEQYF
TRBV7-2	NA	NA	TRBJ2-3	TGTGCCAGCAGCTTAGCGCGGATTGGGCAGTATTTT	CASSLARIGQYF
TRBV7-2	TRBD2	NA	TRBJ2-1	TGTGCCAGCAGAACGGGGGGGCAGTTCTATGAGCAGTTCTTC	CASRTGGQFYEQFF
TRBV7-2	NA	NA	TRBJ1-4	TGTGCCAGCAGCTTAGCACAGGGTGGTGGAAAACTGTTTTTT	CASSLAQGGGKLFF
TRBV7-9	TRBD1	NA	TRBJ1-1	TGTGCCAGCAGCGGGGACAGGGCGGGTGAAGCTTTCTTT	CASSGDRAGEAFF
TRBV20-1	NA	NA	TRBJ2-1	TGCAGTGCTAGAGATCCTTTACAGAGAACCTCCTACAATGAGCAGTTCTTC	CSARDPLQRTSYNEQFF
TRBV29-1	TRBD1	many	TRBJ2-5	TGCAGCGTCTCATCGGGACAGACTTGGGGAGAGACCCAGTACTTC	CSVSSGQTWGETQYF
TRBV11-1	NA	many	TRBJ2-3	TGTGCCAGCAGGTCCGCCCGAGACACAGATACGCAGTATTTT	CASRSARDTDTQYF
TRBV20-1	TRBD2	few	TRBJ2-1	TGCAGTGCCCCAGACAGCTATCAGATCGGGGGGACTAACAATGAGCAGTTCTTC	CSAPDSYQIGGTNNEQFF
TRBV7-2	NA	many	TRBJ2-2	TGTGCCAGCACCCAAAGGGTTGATACCGGGGAGCTGTTTTTT	CASTQRVDTGELFF
TRBV20-1	TRBD1	NA	TRBJ2-2	TGCAGTGCCCGAAACCGACAGGGCAACACCGGGGAGCTGTTTTTT	CSARNRQGNTGELFF
TRBV20-1	TRBD1	many	TRBJ2-7	TGCAGTGCTGGGACAGGGGGCCTCGAGCAGTACTTC	CSAGTGGLEQYF
TRBV6-5	NA	few	TRBJ2-2	TGTGCCAGCAGTTACCGAACAGGGTACACCGGGGAGCTGTTTTTT	CASSYRTGYTGELFF
TRBV27	NA	NA	TRBJ2-2	TGTGCCAGCAGTTATTGGTTCCCGCCCGACACCGGGGAGCTGTTTTTT	CASSYWFPPDTGELFF
TRBV21-1	NA	many	TRBJ1-6	TGTGCCAGCAGCAAACCCGTTTTGTGGCCGAATTCACCCCTCCACTTT	CASSKPVLWPNSPLHF
TRBV12-5	NA	NA	TRBJ1-1	TGTGCTAGTGGTTTGGTACTGATTCCGGATGGCCGAGAGACGGGGAACACTGAAGCTTTCTTT	CASGLVLIPDGRETGNTEAFF
TRBV6-2/TRBV6-3	TRBD2	many	TRBJ2-3	TGTGCCAGCAGTTCGGAGCGGGGGACACTCACAGATACGCAGTATTTT	CASSSERGTLTDTQYF
TRBV10-3	NA	few	TRBJ2-3	TGTGCCATCAGTGAGTCGTCTGAGAGAGTCACAGATACGCAGTATTTT	CAISESSERVTDTQYF
TRBV13	TRBD1	many	TRBJ2-3	TGTGCCAGCAGCTTACGGTCCGAGAGGGGGCTGGGAGATACGCAGTATTTT	CASSLRSERGLGDTQYF